The 2 T cell receptor beta chains below come from one sample, sequenced in a study of blood T cell repertoires in COVID-19. Measured with immunoSEQ multiplex PCR; TCRdb has only the in-frame clones, and not every one. Among about 410,000 clones listed, 75% to 90% were seen once. The sequencing sample was made of peripheral blood. The source is a woman aged 35 to 49 with COVID-19, enrolled during active disease.

The gene calls are TRBV28 and TRBJ1-5; 8 positions agree with TRBD1. CDR1 MDHEN and CDR2 SYDVKM come from the germline V gene. The CDR3 covers 17 residues. Trimming cost V 5 bases and J 0 bases; bases outside gene matches: 9. As DNA, the CDR3 is TGTGCCAGCAGTCGACAGGGGAGGGGGTATAGCAATCAGCCCCAGCATTTT. Translated: CASSRQGRGYSNQPQHF.

V and J are TRBV7-3 and TRBJ2-1, with D maybe TRBD1 (5 bases). The CDR3 sequence is 15 residues long. Germline-derived CDR1 and CDR2 are SGHTA and FQGTGA. V was trimmed by 0 bases and J by 9 bases, leaving 15 bases between them. CDR3 in amino acids: CASSLTSRSQGEQFF. The CDR3 nucleotides read TGTGCCAGCAGCTTAACATCCAGGAGCCAGGGTGAGCAGTTCTTC.